The rows below give T cell receptor beta chains drawn from one sample of a study of T cell responses to AZD1222 COVID-19 vaccine. Produced via immunoSEQ multiplex PCR; TCRdb's table is partial and in-frame only. The sample lists 130,000 or so clones; 90% were seen once. The sample in question was peripheral blood, obtained on day 0 of AZD1222 vaccination. The source is an adult in good health. Both conserved end residues are part of each CDR3. A D gene is named only where the DNA matches it firmly. Clone size appears in some rows only: once, few, many, or a class for an expanded clone.

TRBD2 | once | TRBJ2-1 | TRBV7-6 | CASSSTPGLAYNEQFF | TGTGCCAGCAGCTCCACACCGGGACTAGCCTACAATGAGCAGTTCTTC
- | - | TRBJ1-5 | TRBV27 | CASRPGTANNQPQHF | TGTGCCAGCCGTCCCGGGACGGCTAACAATCAGCCCCAGCATTTT
- | - | TRBJ1-6 | TRBV30 | CAWKSGSSPLHF | TGTGCCTGGAAATCGGGTTCGTCGCCCCTCCACTTT
- | - | TRBJ1-2 | TRBV18 | CASSPDEANYGYTF | TGTGCCAGCTCACCAGATGAAGCTAACTATGGCTACACCTTC
TRBD2 | few | TRBJ2-3 | TRBV4-1 | CASSLPGLGGTDTQYF | TGCGCCAGCAGCCTCCCCGGATTGGGGGGGACAGATACGCAGTATTTT
- | - | TRBJ2-5 | TRBV9 | CASSVAGETQYF | TGTGCCAGCAGCGTTGCGGGGGAGACCCAGTACTTC
TRBD1 | - | TRBJ1-2 | TRBV10-3 | CAISETGTANYGYTF | TGTGCCATCAGTGAGACCGGGACAGCTAACTATGGCTACACCTTC
- | - | TRBJ1-5 | TRBV7-2 | CASSLDAGWQPQHF | TGTGCCAGCAGCTTAGATGCGGGTTGGCAGCCCCAGCATTTT
TRBD1 | - | TRBJ2-1 | TRBV7-3 | CASSLYAGTDTPYNEQFF | TGTGCCAGCAGCTTATACGCCGGGACAGACACTCCCTACAATGAGCAGTTCTTC
- | once | TRBJ1-2 | TRBV3-1/TRBV3-2 | CASSQTGQNYGYTF | TGTGCCAGCAGCCAAACCGGACAGAACTATGGCTACACCTTC
- | - | TRBJ1-6 | TRBV5-6 | CASSLTSYSPLHF | TGTGCCAGCAGCTTGACGTCCTATTCACCCCTCCACTTT